The 25 T cell receptor beta chains given below trace back to one sample, sequenced in a study of T cell repertoires in cytomegalovirus infection. Using its own MiXCR run on the reads, TCRdb lists one record per CDR3 protein. The sample contains a few hundred thousand distinct CDR3 sequences, roughly 9.5% of which appear only once. Source material: PBMCs. The receptors were sampled from a human donor in good health (CMV status not recorded). Some clones in this sample may be carry-over from other donors' samples.

This clonotype was observed many times. The gene calls are TRBV6-6 and TRBJ2-2; no reliable D call. The V gene's germline CDR1 is MNHNY and CDR2 SVGAGI (reference sequence). Trimming cost V 2 bases and J 11 bases, with 12 bases left between them. The CDR3 runs to 13 residues. The CDR3, as DNA: TGTGCCAGCAGTTACCAAATGATTTCCGAGCTGTTTTTT. It is translated as CASSYQMISELFF.

The chain uses TRBV20-1 and TRBJ2-3; D is perhaps TRBD1 or TRBD2 (5 bases each). V was shortened by 6 bases and J by 1 base, with 17 bases between the two germline ends. The CDR3 runs 15 residues. CDR1 and CDR2 (germline): DFQATT, SNEGSKA (reference sequence). CDR3: CSAPEPQGGTDTQYF. The CDR3 DNA reads as TGCAGTGCCCCCGAGCCGCAGGGAGGCACAGATACGCAGTATTTT.

As for this clonotype: A junction end diverges from the germline sequence, so it may reflect a read error. This sequence joins TRBV4-1 and TRBJ2-3; 7 bases map to TRBD1. The germline V gene has CDR1 MGHRA and CDR2 YSYEKL. This CDR3 contains 18 residues. The CDR3: CASSQPPTGTVFTDTQYF. The CDR3 nucleotides read TGTGCCAGCAGCCAACCCCCAACCGGGACAGTCTTTACAGATACGCAGTATTTT.

This clonotype has a handful of counts. The V call is TRBV11-2, the J call TRBJ2-2; 9 nucleotides line up with TRBD1. The germline V gene encodes CDR1 SGHAT and CDR2 FQNNGV. The ends lost 1 base at V and 4 bases at J; junction bases unmatched: 22. CDR3 size: 22 residues. CDR3 DNA: TGTGCCAGCAGCTTAGTTCTAAGTTACAGGGGGCAAAGTGGGGGCAGCACCGGGGAGCTGTTTTTT. This sequence encodes CASSLVLSYRGQSGGSTGELFF.

This chain links TRBV5-6 with TRBJ2-5; D may be TRBD2 (5 bases). CDR3 size: 12 residues. Deletions cut 4 bases from V and 12 bases from J, with 16 bases between. The germline CDR1 and CDR2 sequences are SGHDT and YYEEEE. CDR3 coding DNA: TGTGCCAGCAGCCCACGGACCCCCGGGGAGTACTTC. It specifies CASSPRTPGEYF.

This clonotype was observed at least ten times. J is TRBJ2-7 and V is TRBV7-2; D may be TRBD1 (6 bases). Per germline, CDR1 SGHTA and CDR2 FQGNSA. The germline V and J ends were trimmed by 3 bases and 2 bases, with 20 bases remaining between them. This CDR3 is built from 17 residues. The CDR3 DNA is TGTGCCAGCAGCTTCGGGCAGGGGTCCTATGCAACCTACGAGCAGTACTTC. Amino acids: CASSFGQGSYATYEQYF.

A single count supports this clonotype. The chain has TRBV28 and TRBJ1-2, with TRBD1 matching 7 bases. This CDR3 has 15 residues. Germline lookup yields CDR1 MDHEN and CDR2 SYDVKM. The V gene end was trimmed by 5 bases and the J gene end by 2 bases; junction bases not matched to a gene: 8. CDR3 sequence reads: CASSPTGWKNYGYTF. In nucleotides, the CDR3 is TGTGCCAGCAGTCCGACAGGGTGGAAAAACTATGGCTACACCTTC.

This chain uses TRBV7-3 with TRBJ2-2, with 10 bases aligning to TRBD2. CDR1 is SGHTA and CDR2 is FQGTGA in the germline V gene. The trim removed 1 base at V and 1 base at J, leaving 3 bases unmatched. The CDR3 length is 17 residues. The CDR3 DNA follows: TGTGCCAGCAGCTTAAGGGCTAGCGGGAGGAACACCGGGGAGCTGTTTTTT. It specifies CASSLRASGRNTGELFF.

The V and J genes are TRBV7-8 and TRBJ2-3; 7 bases fit TRBD2. In germline, CDR1 is SGHVS, CDR2 FQNEAQ. The CDR3 has 16 residues. Trimming removed 0 bases from V and 6 bases from J; junction bases left unmatched: 9. The CDR3: CASSLAPAGDGDTQYF. CDR3 nucleotides: TGTGCCAGCAGCTTAGCGCCCGCGGGAGACGGGGATACGCAGTATTTT.

This rearrangement joins TRBV20-1 to TRBJ2-3, with 11 bases matching TRBD1. Germline CDR1 DFQATT, CDR2 SNEGSKA (reference sequence). The CDR3 consists of 15 residues. Trimming cost V 3 bases and J 3 bases; bases outside gene matches: 5. The CDR3, as DNA: TGCAGTGCTAGGGGACAGGGGGTTAGGACAGATACGCAGTATTTT. Amino acid sequence: CSARGQGVRTDTQYF.

This clonotype appeared many times. J is TRBJ2-1 and V is TRBV27, with 10 nucleotides matching TRBD2. The CDR3 sequence is 16 residues long. V was pared by 5 bases and J by 6 bases, with 10 bases of the junction left unmatched. Germline assignment: CDR1 MNHEY and CDR2 SMNVEV (reference sequence). This CDR3 is CASSPTLAGDLNEQFF. CDR3 DNA sequence: TGTGCCAGCAGTCCGACCCTAGCGGGAGACCTCAATGAGCAGTTCTTC.

The rearrangement joins TRBV6-1 to TRBJ2-7, with D maybe TRBD2 (7 bases). This CDR3 contains 18 residues. The germline V and J ends were trimmed by 8 bases and 3 bases, with 29 bases remaining between them. Per the germline V gene, CDR1 is MNHNS and CDR2 is SASEGT. CDR3 residues: CASRVRDIGRSPFYEQYF. The DNA for the CDR3 is TGTGCCAGCCGCGTTAGGGACATCGGGAGGTCCCCCTTCTACGAGCAGTACTTC.

At least ten counts were recorded for this clonotype. The chain employs TRBV5-4 and TRBJ2-5; a weak D match, TRBD1 (7 bases). CDR1 is SGHNT and CDR2 is YYREEE in the germline V gene (reference sequence). The CDR3 loop spans 15 amino acids. V was pared by 4 bases and J by 2 bases, with 15 bases between. This CDR3 is CASSTSAGQQETQYF. CDR3 nucleotides: TGTGCCAGCAGCACGTCCGCGGGACAGCAAGAGACCCAGTACTTC.

This clonotype was detected many times. The chain combines TRBV7-2 with TRBJ1-2; D not resolved. Germline lookup yields CDR1 SGHTA and CDR2 FQGNSA. The CDR3 is 12 residues long. The V end lost 6 bases, the J end lost 0 bases, and 5 bases lay between the germline ends. The CDR3 DNA is TGTGCCAGCAGACAATCTAACTATGGCTACACCTTC. This sequence encodes CASRQSNYGYTF.

This chain links TRBV28 with TRBJ2-7; no clear D gene. The CDR3 has 14 residues. V gave up 2 bases and J gave up 2 bases, with 10 bases separating them. CDR1 MDHEN and CDR2 SYDVKM come from the germline V gene. CDR3 coding DNA: TGTGCCAGCAGTTTAGTAAACAAAGCCTACGAGCAGTACTTC. Translation: CASSLVNKAYEQYF.

The chain couples TRBV4-3 to TRBJ2-5, with D uncertain. This CDR3 has 13 amino acids. Germline V lookup: CDR1 LGHNA, CDR2 YSLEER. V was clipped by 1 base and J by 5 bases, with 8 bases between them. CDR3 in DNA: TGCGCCAGCAGCCAAGGGATGTGGGAGACCCAGTACTTC. Protein: CASSQGMWETQYF.

This clonotype was observed a few times. The CDR3, as DNA: TGTGCCAGCACCGCCATTGATACGCAGTATTTT. Protein: CASTAIDTQYF. The chain recombines TRBV28 with TRBJ2-3; D is undetermined. Germline lookup yields CDR1 MDHEN and CDR2 SYDVKM. Trimming shortened V by 7 bases and J by 6 bases, and 8 bases separated the two germline ends. The CDR3 sequence is 11 residues long.

At least ten counts were recorded for this clonotype. V and J are TRBV7-2 and TRBJ2-3; D is perhaps TRBD1 (7 bases). CDR3 length: 14 amino acids. V lost 5 bases and J 9 bases, leaving 18 bases between the germline ends. Germline V gives CDR1 SGHTA, CDR2 FQGNSA. CDR3 protein: CASSTRETGHTQYF. In DNA, the CDR3 is TGTGCCAGCAGCACCCGGGAGACAGGGCACACGCAGTATTTT.

In this sample, this clonotype turned up many times. The rearrangement joins TRBV5-1 to TRBJ2-5, with D possibly matching TRBD2 (5 bases). Germline V gene data show CDR1 as SGHRS and CDR2 as YFSETQ. The V end was cut by 4 bases, the J end by 2 bases, with 18 bases between. This CDR3 is 16 amino acids long. CDR3 DNA sequence: TGCGCCAGCAGCCCCTCACTGGGGAGCGGACAAGAGACCCAGTACTTC. As protein: CASSPSLGSGQETQYF. Supplemented by reference TRBV5-1 and TRBJ2-5, the full variable domain reads KAGVTQTPRYLIKTRGQQVTLSCSPISGHRSVSWYQQTPGQGLQFLFEYFSETQRNKGNFPGRFSGRQFSNSRSEMNVSTLELGDSALYLCASSPSLGSGQETQYFGPGTRLLVL.

At least ten counts were recorded for this clonotype. The chain couples TRBV7-2 to TRBJ1-2; D not resolved. Looked up from germline, CDR1 is SGHTA and CDR2 is FQGNSA. This CDR3 is 15 amino acids long. V was clipped by 5 bases and J by 2 bases, with 15 bases between them. The CDR3 region has the DNA TGTGCCAGCAGCCCCCGGGAGGGTGGGAACTATGGCTACACCTTC. It translates to CASSPREGGNYGYTF.

There are a few counts of this clonotype. The DNA of the CDR3 is TGTGCCAGCAGTCGCGTAGCGGGGACCGGGGAGCTGTTTTTT. Protein sequence: CASSRVAGTGELFF. The V call is TRBV2, the J call TRBJ2-2; 8 nucleotides align to TRBD2. The germline V gene has CDR1 SNHLY and CDR2 FYNNEI. The CDR3 covers 14 residues. V gave up 5 bases and J gave up 5 bases; unmatched junction bases: 4.

The rearrangement links TRBV18 to TRBJ1-3; unclear D gene. Germline V gives CDR1 KGHSH, CDR2 LQKENI. V was clipped by 2 bases and J by 1 base, with 9 bases between them. The CDR3 is 15 amino acids. CDR3 in DNA: TGTGCCAGCTCACCATTACTACCGTCTGGAAACACCATATATTTT. Translated: CASSPLLPSGNTIYF.

This clonotype was detected a few times. The chain has TRBV7-2 and TRBJ2-2; D tentatively fits TRBD1 or TRBD2 (6 bases each). Germline V lookup: CDR1 SGHTA, CDR2 FQGNSA. The ends were cut back, 5 bases at V and 4 bases at J, with 14 bases in the middle. The CDR3 is 15 amino acids. The CDR3 protein is CASSPQWGATGELFF. CDR3 bases: TGTGCCAGCAGCCCGCAGTGGGGGGCCACCGGGGAGCTGTTTTTT.

This clonotype appeared a few times. The V and J genes are TRBV7-8 and TRBJ2-3, with 11 nucleotides matching TRBD2. The CDR3 contains 17 residues. The ends lost 5 bases at V and 5 bases at J; junction bases unmatched: 12. CDR1 and CDR2 from the germline V gene are SGHVS and FQNEAQ. CDR3 bases: TGTGCCAGCAGCCTATTAGCGGGAGGGCCGGTTCGAGATACGCAGTATTTT. It is translated as CASSLLAGGPVRDTQYF.

This clonotype showed up many times. This chain links TRBV12-3 or TRBV12-4 with TRBJ2-3; TRBD2 agrees at 9 bases. The CDR3 consists of 17 residues. Losses at the gene ends were 4 bases for V and 4 bases for J; bases not matched to a gene: 12. This chain's CDR3 is CASSSPKVAGAPDTQYF. The CDR3 DNA sequence: TGTGCCAGCAGTTCCCCCAAGGTAGCGGGAGCCCCAGATACGCAGTATTTT.